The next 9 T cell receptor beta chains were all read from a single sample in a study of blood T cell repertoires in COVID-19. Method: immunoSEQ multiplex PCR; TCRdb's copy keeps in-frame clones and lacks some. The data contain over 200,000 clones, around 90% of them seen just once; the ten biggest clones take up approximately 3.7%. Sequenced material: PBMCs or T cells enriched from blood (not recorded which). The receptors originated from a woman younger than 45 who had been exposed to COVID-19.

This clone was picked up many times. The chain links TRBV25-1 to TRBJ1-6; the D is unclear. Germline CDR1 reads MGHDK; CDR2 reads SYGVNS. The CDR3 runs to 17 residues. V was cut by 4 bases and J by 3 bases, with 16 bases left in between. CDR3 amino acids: CASSGGDGGYYNSPLHF. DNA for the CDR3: TGTGCCAGCAGTGGAGGTGACGGAGGGTACTATAATTCACCCCTCCACTTT.

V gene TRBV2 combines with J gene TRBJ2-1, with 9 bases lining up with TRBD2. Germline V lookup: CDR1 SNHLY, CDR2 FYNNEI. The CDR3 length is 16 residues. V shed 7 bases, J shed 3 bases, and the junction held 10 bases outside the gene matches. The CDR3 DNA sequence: TGTGCCAGCAAGGGGGCTAGCGGGAAACACTACAATGAGCAGTTCTTC. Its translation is CASKGASGKHYNEQFF.

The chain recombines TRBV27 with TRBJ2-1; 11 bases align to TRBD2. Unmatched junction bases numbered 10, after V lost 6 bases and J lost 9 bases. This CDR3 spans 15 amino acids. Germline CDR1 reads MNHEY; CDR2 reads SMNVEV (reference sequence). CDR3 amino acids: CASSLLAGVWGEQFF. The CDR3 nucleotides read TGTGCCAGCAGCTTACTAGCGGGAGTCTGGGGTGAGCAGTTCTTC.

The CDR3 DNA is TGCGCCAGCAGCCAAGGGGGTAGCGGACGCTCTGGGGCCAACGTCCTGACTTTC. It codes for CASSQGGSGRSGANVLTF. The V call is TRBV4-1, the J call TRBJ2-6; possible D gene TRBD2, 6 bases. This CDR3 has 18 residues. The germline CDR1 and CDR2 sequences are MGHRA and YSYEKL. Trimming left V 1 base short and J 0 bases short, with 13 bases between.

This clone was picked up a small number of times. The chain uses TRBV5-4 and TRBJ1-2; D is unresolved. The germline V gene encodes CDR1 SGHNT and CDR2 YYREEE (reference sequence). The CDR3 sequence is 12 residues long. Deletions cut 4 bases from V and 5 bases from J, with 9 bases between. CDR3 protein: CASSREEYGYTF. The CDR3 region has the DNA TGTGCCAGCAGCAGGGAGGAATATGGCTACACCTTC.

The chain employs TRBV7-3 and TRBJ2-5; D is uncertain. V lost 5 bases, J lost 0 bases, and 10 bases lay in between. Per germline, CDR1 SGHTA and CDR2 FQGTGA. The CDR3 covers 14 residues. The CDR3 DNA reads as TGTGCCAGCAGCCCCACAGTAAACCAAGAGACCCAGTACTTC. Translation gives CASSPTVNQETQYF.

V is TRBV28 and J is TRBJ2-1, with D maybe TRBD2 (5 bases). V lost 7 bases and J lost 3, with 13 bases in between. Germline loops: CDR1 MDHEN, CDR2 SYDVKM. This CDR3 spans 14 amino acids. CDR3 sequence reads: CASIATGIYNEQFF. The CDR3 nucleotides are TGTGCCAGCATCGCGACGGGGATCTACAATGAGCAGTTCTTC.

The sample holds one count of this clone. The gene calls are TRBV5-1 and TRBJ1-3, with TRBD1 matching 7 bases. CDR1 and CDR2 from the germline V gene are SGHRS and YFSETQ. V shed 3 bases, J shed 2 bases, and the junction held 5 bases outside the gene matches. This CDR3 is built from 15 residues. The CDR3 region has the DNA TGCGCCAGCAGCTGGACCACAGGGGCTGGAAACACCATATATTTT. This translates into CASSWTTGAGNTIYF.

The CDR3 bases are TGTGCCAGCAGTGAACAGGCCGCAAATGAAAAACTGTTTTTT. Its protein product is CASSEQAANEKLFF. The chain combines TRBV6-1 with TRBJ1-4; D call uncertain. Germline V gene sequence: CDR1 MNHNS, CDR2 SASEGT. The CDR3 has 14 amino acids. V was clipped by 2 bases and J by 5 bases, with 9 bases between them.